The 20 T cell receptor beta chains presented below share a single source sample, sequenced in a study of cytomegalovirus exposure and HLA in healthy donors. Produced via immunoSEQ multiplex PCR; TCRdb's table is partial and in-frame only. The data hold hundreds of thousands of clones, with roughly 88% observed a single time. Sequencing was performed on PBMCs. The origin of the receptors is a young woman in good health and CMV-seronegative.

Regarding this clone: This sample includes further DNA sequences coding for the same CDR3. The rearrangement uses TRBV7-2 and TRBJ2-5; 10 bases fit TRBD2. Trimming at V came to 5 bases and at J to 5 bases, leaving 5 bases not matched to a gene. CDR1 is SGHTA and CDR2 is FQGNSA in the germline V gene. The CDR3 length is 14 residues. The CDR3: CASSLSGRGETQYF. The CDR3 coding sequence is TGTGCCAGCAGCCTGAGCGGGAGGGGGGAGACCCAGTACTTC.

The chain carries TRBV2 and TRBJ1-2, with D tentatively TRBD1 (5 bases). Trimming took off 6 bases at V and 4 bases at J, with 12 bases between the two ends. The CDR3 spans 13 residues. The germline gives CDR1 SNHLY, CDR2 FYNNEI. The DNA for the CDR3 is TGTGCCAGCAGAGGGGTTGACTTCTATGGCTACACCTTC. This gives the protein CASRGVDFYGYTF.

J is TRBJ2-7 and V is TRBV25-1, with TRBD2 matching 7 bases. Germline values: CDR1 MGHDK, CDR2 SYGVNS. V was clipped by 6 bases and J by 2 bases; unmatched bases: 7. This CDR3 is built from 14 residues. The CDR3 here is CASRWGGDAYEQYF. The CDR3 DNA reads TGTGCCAGCAGATGGGGGGGGGACGCCTACGAGCAGTACTTC.

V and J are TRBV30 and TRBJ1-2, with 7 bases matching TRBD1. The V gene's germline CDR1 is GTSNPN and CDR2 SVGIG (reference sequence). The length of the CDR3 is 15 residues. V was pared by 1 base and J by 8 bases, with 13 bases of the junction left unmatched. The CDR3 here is CAWSGSQTGLGGYTF. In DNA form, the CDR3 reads TGTGCCTGGAGTGGATCCCAGACAGGGTTGGGCGGCTACACCTTC.

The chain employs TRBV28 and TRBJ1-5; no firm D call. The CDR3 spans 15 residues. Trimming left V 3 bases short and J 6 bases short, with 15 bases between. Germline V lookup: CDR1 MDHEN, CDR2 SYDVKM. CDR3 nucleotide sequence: TGTGCCAGCAGTTTTTCAAGGGAGTTGGGTCAGCCCCAGCATTTT. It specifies CASSFSRELGQPQHF.

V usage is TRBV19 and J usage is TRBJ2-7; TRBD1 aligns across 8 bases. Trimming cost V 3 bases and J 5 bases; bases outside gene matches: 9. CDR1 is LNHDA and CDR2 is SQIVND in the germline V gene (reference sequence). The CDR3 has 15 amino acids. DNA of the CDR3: TGTGCCAGTAGTATCCTGCCGGGACAGGTCAACGAGCAGTACTTC. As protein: CASSILPGQVNEQYF. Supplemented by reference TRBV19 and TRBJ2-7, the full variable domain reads DGGITQSPKYLFRKEGQNVTLSCEQNLNHDAMYWYRQDPGQGLRLIYYSQIVNDFQKGDIAEGYSVSREKKESFPLTVTSAQKNPTAFYLCASSILPGQVNEQYFGPGTRLTVT.

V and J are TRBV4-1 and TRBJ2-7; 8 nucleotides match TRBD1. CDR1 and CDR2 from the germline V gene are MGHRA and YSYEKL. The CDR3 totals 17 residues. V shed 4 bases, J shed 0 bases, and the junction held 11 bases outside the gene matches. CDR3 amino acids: CASSLLTGAEGSYEQYF. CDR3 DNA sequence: TGCGCCAGCAGCCTCCTGACAGGGGCAGAAGGCTCCTACGAGCAGTACTTC.

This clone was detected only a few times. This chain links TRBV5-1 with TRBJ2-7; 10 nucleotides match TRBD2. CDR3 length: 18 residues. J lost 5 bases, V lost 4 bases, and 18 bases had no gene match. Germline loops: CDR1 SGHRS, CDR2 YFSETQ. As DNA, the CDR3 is TGCGCCAGCAGCACCGCTTGGTCCTCTAGCGGGAGTAACCACGAGCAGTACTTC. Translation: CASSTAWSSSGSNHEQYF.

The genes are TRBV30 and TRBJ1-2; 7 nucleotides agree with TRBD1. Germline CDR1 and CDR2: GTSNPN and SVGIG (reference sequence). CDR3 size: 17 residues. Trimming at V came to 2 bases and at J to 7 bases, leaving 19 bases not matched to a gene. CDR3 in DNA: TGTGCCTGGAGTCAGGGCAGGGGGTTTGGTAAGTGGGTTGGCTACACCTTC. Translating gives CAWSQGRGFGKWVGYTF.

CDR3 loop: CASSFGSGKGDRSILHEQYF. For the CDR3, the DNA is TGTGCCAGCAGTTTCGGTAGCGGGAAGGGAGATCGGTCGATTCTTCACGAGCAGTACTTC. The V call is TRBV28, the J call TRBJ2-7; 8 positions agree with TRBD2. CDR1 and CDR2 (germline): MDHEN, SYDVKM. Trimming at V came to 3 bases and at J to 5 bases, leaving 24 bases not matched to a gene. The length of the CDR3 is 20 residues.

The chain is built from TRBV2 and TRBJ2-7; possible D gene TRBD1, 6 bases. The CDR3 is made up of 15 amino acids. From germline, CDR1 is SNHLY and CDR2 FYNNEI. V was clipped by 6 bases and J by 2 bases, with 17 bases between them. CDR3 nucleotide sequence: TGTGCCAGCAGGGTCGGTGGGGGCAACACCTACGAGCAGTACTTC. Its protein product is CASRVGGGNTYEQYF.

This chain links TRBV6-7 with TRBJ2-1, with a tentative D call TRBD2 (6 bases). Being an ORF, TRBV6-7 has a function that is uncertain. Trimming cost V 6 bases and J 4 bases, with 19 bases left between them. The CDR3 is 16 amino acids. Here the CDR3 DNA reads TGTGCCAGCAGCCGAAACCGGGACTGGGGATACAATGAGCAGTTCTTC. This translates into CASSRNRDWGYNEQFF.

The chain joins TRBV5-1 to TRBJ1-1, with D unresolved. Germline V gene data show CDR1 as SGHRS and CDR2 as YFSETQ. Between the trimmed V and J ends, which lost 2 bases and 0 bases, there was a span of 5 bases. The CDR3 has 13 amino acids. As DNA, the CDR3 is TGCGCCAGCAGCTTTACATTGAACACTGAAGCTTTCTTT. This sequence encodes CASSFTLNTEAFF.

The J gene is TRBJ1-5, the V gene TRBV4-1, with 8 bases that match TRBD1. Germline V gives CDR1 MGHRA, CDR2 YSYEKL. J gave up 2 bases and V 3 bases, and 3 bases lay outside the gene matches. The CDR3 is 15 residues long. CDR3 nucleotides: TGCGCCAGCAGCCATGACAGGGGAGGCAATCAGCCCCAGCATTTT. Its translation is CASSHDRGGNQPQHF.

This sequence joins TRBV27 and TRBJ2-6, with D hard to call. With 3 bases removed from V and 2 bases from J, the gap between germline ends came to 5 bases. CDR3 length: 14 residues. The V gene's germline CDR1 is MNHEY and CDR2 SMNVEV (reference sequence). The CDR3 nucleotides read TGTGCCAGCAGTTTTGCTACTGGGGCCAACGTCCTGACTTTC. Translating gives CASSFATGANVLTF.

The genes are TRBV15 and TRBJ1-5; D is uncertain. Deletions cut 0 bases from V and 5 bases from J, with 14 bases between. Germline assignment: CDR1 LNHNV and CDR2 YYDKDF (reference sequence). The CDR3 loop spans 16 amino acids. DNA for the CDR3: TGTGCCACCAGCAGAGATGAAGAGGCAGCTCATCAGCCCCAGCATTTT. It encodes CATSRDEEAAHQPQHF.

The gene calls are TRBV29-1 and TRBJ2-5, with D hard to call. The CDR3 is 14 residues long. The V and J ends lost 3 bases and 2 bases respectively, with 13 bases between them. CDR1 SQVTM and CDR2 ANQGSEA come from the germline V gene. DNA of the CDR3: TGCAGCGTTGAGCGGATTCCTAGTCAAGAGACCCAGTACTTC. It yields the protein CSVERIPSQETQYF.

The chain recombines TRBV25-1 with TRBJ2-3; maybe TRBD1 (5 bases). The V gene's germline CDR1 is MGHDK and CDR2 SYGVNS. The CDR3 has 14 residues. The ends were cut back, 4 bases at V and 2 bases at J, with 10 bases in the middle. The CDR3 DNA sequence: TGTGCCAGCAGTGGCCAGGGCCCCACAGATACGCAGTATTTT. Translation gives CASSGQGPTDTQYF.

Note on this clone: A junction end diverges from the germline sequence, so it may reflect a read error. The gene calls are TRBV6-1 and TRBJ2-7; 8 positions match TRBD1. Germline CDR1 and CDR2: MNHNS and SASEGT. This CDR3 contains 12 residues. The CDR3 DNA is TGTGCCAGCAGTGAGGACAGGGCGGCAATGGACTTC. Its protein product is CASSEDRAAMDF.

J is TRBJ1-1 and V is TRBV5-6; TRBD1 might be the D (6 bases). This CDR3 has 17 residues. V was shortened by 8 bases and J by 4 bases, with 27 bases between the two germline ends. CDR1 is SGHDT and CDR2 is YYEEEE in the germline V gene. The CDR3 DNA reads TGTGCCAGTGTTTGGCGGGGGGCCTTATCTTTTGGCACTGAAGCTTTCTTT. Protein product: CASVWRGALSFGTEAFF. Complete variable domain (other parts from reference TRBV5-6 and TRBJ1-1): DAGVTQSPTHLIKTRGQQVTLRCSPKSGHDTVSWYQQALGQGPQFIFQYYEEEERQRGNFPDRFSGHQFPNYSSELNVNALLLGDSALYLCASVWRGALSFGTEAFFGQGTRLTVV.